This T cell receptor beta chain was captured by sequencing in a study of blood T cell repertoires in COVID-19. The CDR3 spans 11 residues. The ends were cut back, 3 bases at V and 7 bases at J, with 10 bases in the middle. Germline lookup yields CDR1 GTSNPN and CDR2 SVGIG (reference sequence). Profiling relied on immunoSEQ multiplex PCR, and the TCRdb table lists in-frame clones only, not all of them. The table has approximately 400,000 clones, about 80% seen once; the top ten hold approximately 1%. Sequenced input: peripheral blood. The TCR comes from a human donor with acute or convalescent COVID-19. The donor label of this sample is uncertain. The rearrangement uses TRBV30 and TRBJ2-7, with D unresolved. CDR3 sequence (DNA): TGTGCCTGGAGGAGGTCGTATGAGCAGTACTTC. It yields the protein CAWRRSYEQYF.